Here is one T cell receptor (beta chain) with its context. Its antigen is unknown. Data came from immunoSEQ multiplex PCR; TCRdb stores just in-frame clones and leaves some out. Among some 58,000 clones, roughly 80% were seen once, and the ten largest hold less than 2%. The sample is drawn from a study of OX40 agonist ivuxolimab in advanced cancers. Study background: In this trial design, patients received ivuxolimab intravenously at 0.01 to 10 mg/kg every 2 weeks.

Regarding the study as a whole: Partial responders at 0.1-3.0 mg/kg showed near-lowest clonal expansion. At 0.1 to 3.0 mg/kg and by week 6, CD4+ and CD8+ T cells in the blood had expanded clonally. The average count of expanded clones was higher among CD8+ T cells than among CD4+.

Germline CDR1 reads WNHNN; CDR2 reads SYGVQD (reference sequence). The germline V and J ends were trimmed by 4 bases and 6 bases, with 16 bases remaining between them. The CDR3 covers 16 residues. The material sequenced was CD4+ or CD8+ T cells sorted from blood, taken in a trial of the OX40 agonist ivuxolimab. The rearrangement uses TRBV10-1 and TRBJ2-6; no definite D call. This TCR came from an adult with an advanced solid tumor such as melanoma, head and neck, liver or kidney cancer. CDR3 sequence (DNA): TGCGCCAGCAGTGCCGGGCAACAAAGTCAGGCCAACGTCCTGACTTTC. Encoded protein: CASSAGQQSQANVLTF.